This is a list of T cell receptor beta chains from one sample in a study of technical replicates of blood from a few donors. Assay used: immunoSEQ multiplex PCR; TCRdb lists only in-frame clones, some missing. The data contain tens of thousands of clones, about 98% of them singletons. Source material: T cells isolated from PBMCs. These receptors originate from a human donor in good health. CDR3s include the opening cysteine and the closing phenylalanine or tryptophan. Fields, in order: CDR3 DNA, CDR3 protein, D gene, V gene, clone size, J gene. A D gene is named only where the DNA matches it firmly. Clone size is shown for a subset of rows, as once, few, many or a class of expanded clone.

cdr3_nt: TGTGCCAGCAGTTTAGACGGGAACTATGGCTACACCTTC; cdr3_aa: CASSLDGNYGYTF; d_call: NA; v_call: TRBV27; clone_size: NA; j_call: TRBJ1-2
cdr3_nt: TGTGCCAGCCGGGTAGCGGGGGGGAGAGATGAGCAGTTCTTC; cdr3_aa: CASRVAGGRDEQFF; d_call: TRBD2; v_call: TRBV6-5; clone_size: once; j_call: TRBJ2-1
cdr3_nt: TGTGCCAGCAGTTTTATAGGACTAGGGGTTTCCTACAATGAGCAGTTCTTC; cdr3_aa: CASSFIGLGVSYNEQFF; d_call: TRBD2; v_call: TRBV28; clone_size: NA; j_call: TRBJ2-1
cdr3_nt: TGCGCCAGCAGCTCCCCAGGCCCCGGCGAAGCTTTCTTT; cdr3_aa: CASSSPGPGEAFF; d_call: NA; v_call: TRBV5-1; clone_size: NA; j_call: TRBJ1-1
cdr3_nt: TGTGCCAGCAGTTCCCGCGGGGAGTCGCCCACAGATACGCAGTATTTT; cdr3_aa: CASSSRGESPTDTQYF; d_call: NA; v_call: TRBV28; clone_size: NA; j_call: TRBJ2-3
cdr3_nt: TGCGCCAGCTCGGGCCTTTCTGGACTAGCGGAAATTAATGAGCAGTTCTTC; cdr3_aa: CASSGLSGLAEINEQFF; d_call: TRBD2; v_call: TRBV10-1; clone_size: once; j_call: TRBJ2-1
cdr3_nt: TGTGCTAGTGGACTGGGACTAGCGGGGGAGCAGTTCTTC; cdr3_aa: CASGLGLAGEQFF; d_call: TRBD2; v_call: TRBV12-5; clone_size: NA; j_call: TRBJ2-1
cdr3_nt: TGTGCCAGCAGTCACCCCCCGCAGAGAGGTGAAGCTTTCTTT; cdr3_aa: CASSHPPQRGEAFF; d_call: NA; v_call: TRBV6-5; clone_size: NA; j_call: TRBJ1-1
cdr3_nt: TGCGCCAGCGGAGCGGGGTTCACAGATACGCAGTATTTT; cdr3_aa: CASGAGFTDTQYF; d_call: TRBD2; v_call: TRBV10-1; clone_size: NA; j_call: TRBJ2-3
cdr3_nt: TGTGCCAGCAGCTTTCCCACGGGACTAGCGGGGCATGAGCAGTTCTTC; cdr3_aa: CASSFPTGLAGHEQFF; d_call: TRBD2; v_call: TRBV7-3; clone_size: NA; j_call: TRBJ2-1
cdr3_nt: TGTGCCAGCAGCCCCCCCCCGGGAGCGGGGGGAGGTGATGAGCAGTTCTTC; cdr3_aa: CASSPPPGAGGGDEQFF; d_call: TRBD2; v_call: TRBV5-4; clone_size: NA; j_call: TRBJ2-1
cdr3_nt: TGTGCCTGGAGTGGGACAGGGGGCGCAGATACGCAGTATTTT; cdr3_aa: CAWSGTGGADTQYF; d_call: TRBD1; v_call: TRBV30; clone_size: NA; j_call: TRBJ2-3
cdr3_nt: TGTGCCAGCAGTGAAGTGGCTAGCGCAAAGTCAGATACGCAGTATTTT; cdr3_aa: CASSEVASAKSDTQYF; d_call: NA; v_call: TRBV6-1; clone_size: NA; j_call: TRBJ2-3
cdr3_nt: TGTGCCAGCAGCTTGGAAGGGGGCTATGGCTACACCTTC; cdr3_aa: CASSLEGGYGYTF; d_call: NA; v_call: TRBV5-8; clone_size: NA; j_call: TRBJ1-2
cdr3_nt: TGTGCCAGCAGCTTGGCCACTAGCGGGGGTTACAATGAGCAGTTCTTC; cdr3_aa: CASSLATSGGYNEQFF; d_call: TRBD2; v_call: TRBV5-4; clone_size: NA; j_call: TRBJ2-1
cdr3_nt: TGTGCCAGCAGCCTCAGGGGCTACGAGCAGTACTTC; cdr3_aa: CASSLRGYEQYF; d_call: NA; v_call: TRBV14; clone_size: NA; j_call: TRBJ2-7
cdr3_nt: TGCAGCGTGGCAGGGGGTGAGACTGAAGCTTTCTTT; cdr3_aa: CSVAGGETEAFF; d_call: TRBD1; v_call: TRBV29-1; clone_size: once; j_call: TRBJ1-1
cdr3_nt: TGCGCCAGCAGCATTAGCGGGAACTCGAACAATGAGCAGTTCTTC; cdr3_aa: CASSISGNSNNEQFF; d_call: TRBD2; v_call: TRBV5-1; clone_size: NA; j_call: TRBJ2-1